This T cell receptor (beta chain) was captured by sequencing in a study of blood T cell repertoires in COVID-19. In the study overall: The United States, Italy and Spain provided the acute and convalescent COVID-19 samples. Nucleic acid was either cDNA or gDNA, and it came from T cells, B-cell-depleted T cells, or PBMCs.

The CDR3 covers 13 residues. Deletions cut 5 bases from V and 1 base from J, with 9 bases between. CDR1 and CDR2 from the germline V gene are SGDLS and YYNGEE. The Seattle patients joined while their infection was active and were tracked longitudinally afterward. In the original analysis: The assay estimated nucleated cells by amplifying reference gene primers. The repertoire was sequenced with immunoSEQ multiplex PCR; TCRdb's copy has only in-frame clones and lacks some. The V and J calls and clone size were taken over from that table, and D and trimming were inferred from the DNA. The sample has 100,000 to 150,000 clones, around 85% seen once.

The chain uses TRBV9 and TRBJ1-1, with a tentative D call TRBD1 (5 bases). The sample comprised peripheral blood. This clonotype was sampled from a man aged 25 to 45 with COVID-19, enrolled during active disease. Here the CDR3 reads CASRGRGNTEAFF. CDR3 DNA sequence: TGTGCCAGCAGGGGGAGGGGGAACACTGAAGCTTTCTTT.